This T cell receptor (beta chain) was recorded in a study of human T cells and chemical hapten exposure (dated by TCRdb to the early 2020s). With regard to the full study: For sensitization, 2% DPC in acetone was applied to a roughly 2 cm by roughly 2 cm area of upper inner arm skin. Blood was sampled from patients pre-sensitization (week 0) and at 2, 6 and about 24 weeks after DPC sensitization. About 29 alopecia patients gave blood for TCR sequencing at one to four time points (pre-sensitization, 2, 6 and 24 weeks). Weekly therapeutic DPC doses were additionally applied to the scalp of patients throughout the roughly 24-week study period. The mostly female patient cohort included alopecia areata with under or over 50% scalp involvement, alopecia totalis and alopecia universalis. Patch testing was performed on the upper back with Finn chambers containing 0.01% DPC, and the patch tests were scored after 6 days according to International Contact Dermatitis Research Group standards. The study tracked peripheral blood TCR repertoire changes in vivo during primary and secondary sensitization to the hapten diphenylcyclopropenone (DPC) in alopecia patients. Libraries were pooled for sequencing, and per-sample TCR yields varied mainly because of small differences in library volumes within the pool. Study-wide conclusions, independent of this receptor: A positive correlation was found between the number of PT1 expanded TCRs and patch test score, with significance reached at thresholds 8, 16 and 32 but not 4. Compared with pre-sensitization or healthy control sets, expanded TCRs formed significantly more large CDR3 similarity clusters, which is consistent with antigen-driven responses. DPC sensitization did not change how many TCRs were above 1 in 1000 frequency, and no evidence was found of alterations in global repertoire structure. Repeated subsampling changed both the strength of the expansion versus patch-test correlation and the threshold at which the correlation became significant. Alopecia, a presumed autoimmune disease, was present in all patients, so the immune response of the patients might differ from that of healthy individuals.

As to this clonotype: Its recognized antigen is unknown. It has no much larger one-base neighbor in the sample; base qualities were not kept.

The library was made by RACE. TCRdb records NextSeq 500 as the sequencer. During library preparation, unique molecular identifiers were attached to individual cDNA molecules so that TCRs could be counted in a quantitative, reproducible way. From each blood RNA sample, both TCR alpha and TCR beta chains were sequenced. As for the authors' bioinformatics: A median of about 87,000 TCRs per sample was observed, with a range of about 23,224 to 700,000. V, J and CDR3 annotation of the TCR reads was performed with the Decombinator software suite. For PS versus PT1 abundance plots, all samples were subsampled to the same number of TCRs (28,000). Expanded TCRs were defined as absent before sensitization and observed at least eight times at the 2-week time point. Using fastp trimming at Q25 and MiXCR clonotype assembly, TCRdb reanalyzed the public sequencing data and kept in-frame beta chains. Identical CDR3 proteins give one entry, which carries the most common genes and DNA. None of the V and J calls come from the authors' own analysis; TCRdb made them. The sample has approximately 90,000 distinct CDR3 sequences on record, 9.5% to 15% of them singletons. The leading ten clones occupy around 2.2% of the sample.

In the paper's terms, the time point label means: patch test 1, 2 weeks after DPC sensitization. Sample treatment or condition, as interpreted from the label and publication: therapeutic diphenylcyclopropenone sensitization with weekly scalp DPC. At each patch-test visit, blood was drawn before the patch test was applied. Patients were considered eligible if aged 18 to 70, diagnosed with alopecia and deemed suitable for DPC therapy, and patients were excluded if pregnant. Total RNA was extracted from unfractionated whole blood collected in Tempus Blood RNA tubes. V loses 3 bases, J loses 5 bases, and the germline ends lie 14 bases apart. CDR1 SGHNT and CDR2 YENEEA are derived from the germline V gene. The CDR3 holds 15 amino acids from the cysteine to the phenylalanine. The sequence is cut down to CDR3 DNA, 45 bases in frame from base 1.

The rearrangement joined TRBV11-3 to TRBJ1-5, with the identity of the D gene unclear. The receptor's source is a woman between 40 and 50 years old with alopecia areata. Some clones in this sample may be carry-over from other donors' samples. The source material was whole blood, sampled in connection with sensitization to the hapten diphenylcyclopropenone (DPC). In nucleotide form, the sequence is TGTGCCAGCAGCTTTTATTCGAGTACCGATCAGCCCCAGCATTTT. Its protein is CASSFYSSTDQPQHF.